This is a list of T cell receptor beta chains from one sample in a study of OX40 agonist ivuxolimab in advanced cancers. The table came from immunoSEQ multiplex PCR; TCRdb's copy has only in-frame clones and leaves some out. Of 45,000 to 60,000 clones in the sample, about four fifths were seen once. Sequenced here: CD4+ or CD8+ T cells sorted from blood, sampled in a trial of the OX40 agonist ivuxolimab. The receptors here all came from an adult with an advanced solid tumor such as melanoma, head and neck, liver or kidney cancer. Both conserved end residues are part of each CDR3. Each record gives: clone size, D gene, J gene, V gene, CDR3 DNA, CDR3 protein. A D gene is named only where the DNA matches it firmly. Clone sizes are given selectively: once, few, many, or a class where the clone is expanded.

-	-	TRBJ2-1	TRBV11-2	TGTGCCAGCAGCTTAGGTTGGTCAGTCGGAACCAATGAGCAGTTCTTC	CASSLGWSVGTNEQFF
-	TRBD2	TRBJ2-7	TRBV19	TGTGCCAGTAGTGACTCGGTACTAGCGGGAACCGAGCAGTACTTC	CASSDSVLAGTEQYF
-	-	TRBJ2-7	TRBV6-5	TGTGCCAGCTCCCCTAGGGGCAGCCTCCAGCAGTACTTC	CASSPRGSLQQYF
-	-	TRBJ1-5	TRBV19	TGTGCCAGTAGTATAGTTCAGGGCAATCAGCCCCAGCATTTT	CASSIVQGNQPQHF
-	-	TRBJ2-2	TRBV21-1	TGTGCCAGCAGCAAATCCGACAACCGAGGCCCCGCGAACACCGGGGAGCTGTTTTTT	CASSKSDNRGPANTGELFF
-	TRBD1	TRBJ1-2	TRBV28	TGTGCCAGCACCAGTGCAGGGGGTCTGGTTGGTGGCTACACCTTC	CASTSAGGLVGGYTF
-	TRBD2	TRBJ2-3	TRBV5-4	TGTGCCAGCAGCTTCGGTGCTAGCGGGAGACCCGAGAGGCGCACAGATACGCAGTATTTT	CASSFGASGRPERRTDTQYF
-	-	TRBJ1-3	TRBV27	TGTGCCAGCAGTTACAATGGTGGCTCTGGAAACACCATATATTTT	CASSYNGGSGNTIYF
-	-	TRBJ1-1	TRBV19	TGTGCCAGTAGTACCCGGACAGCCGCAATGAACACTGAAGCTTTCTTT	CASSTRTAAMNTEAFF
-	TRBD1	TRBJ2-5	TRBV6-1	TGTGCCAGCAATCGACAGGGGGCGTTTGTGGAGACCCAGTACTTC	CASNRQGAFVETQYF
-	-	TRBJ1-2	TRBV5-1	TGCGCCAGCAGCTTGGTTGGACAGAACTATGGCTACACCTTC	CASSLVGQNYGYTF
-	-	TRBJ1-5	TRBV5-8	TGTGCCAGCAGCTTGACAGGATTTAGCAATCAGCCCCAGCATTTT	CASSLTGFSNQPQHF
-	-	TRBJ1-6	TRBV27	TGTGCCAGCAGTCCACTCAATTCACCCCTCCACTTT	CASSPLNSPLHF
few	-	TRBJ2-2	TRBV2	TGTGCCAGCAGTGCATCGGGGTCGAACACCGGGGAGCTGTTTTTT	CASSASGSNTGELFF
-	TRBD1	TRBJ2-2	TRBV7-3	TGTGCCAGCAGTTACCAGGGGGCGAGCACCGGGGAGCTGTTTTTT	CASSYQGASTGELFF
-	-	TRBJ2-3	TRBV5-6	TGTGCCAGCAGCTACCCTAGCCCAGAGTTAGATACGCAGTATTTT	CASSYPSPELDTQYF
medium-sized	TRBD1	TRBJ1-2	TRBV5-6	TGTGCCAGCAGCTTGGCTGACAGGGTACTAAATGGCTACACCTTC	CASSLADRVLNGYTF
-	TRBD1	TRBJ2-2	TRBV10-3	TGTGCCATCAGTGGCCTAGGACAGGGGGTGAACACCGGGGAGCTGTTTTTT	CAISGLGQGVNTGELFF
once	-	TRBJ2-3	TRBV7-3	TGTGCCAGCAGCCTCGGGGCAGGAGATACGCAGTATTTT	CASSLGAGDTQYF
-	-	TRBJ2-2	TRBV5-1	TGCGCCAGCACATCGGATCCGACAGGGAGGGCCGGGGAGCTGTTTTTT	CASTSDPTGRAGELFF
-	TRBD1	TRBJ2-7	TRBV19	TGTGCCAGTAGTATCCAGGGGGCATCCTACGAGCAGTACTTC	CASSIQGASYEQYF
-	-	TRBJ2-1	TRBV11-2	TGTGCCAGCAGCCCACAGCTAGGGGGGTCGGGATTCTTC	CASSPQLGGSGFF
-	TRBD2	TRBJ2-7	TRBV7-9	TGTGCCAGCATGGGGCTAGCGGGGGTCGAGCAGTACTTC	CASMGLAGVEQYF
few	-	TRBJ1-1	TRBV5-1	TGCGCCAGCAGCTTGGCGGCCGGGATTGACACTGAAGCTTTCTTT	CASSLAAGIDTEAFF
once	-	TRBJ1-5	TRBV28	TGTGCCAGCAGTTTCAACCAGCCCCAGCATTTT	CASSFNQPQHF
-	TRBD2	TRBJ2-5	TRBV11-2	TGTGCCAGCAGCTTGGGACTAGCAGAACAAGAGACCCAGTACTTC	CASSLGLAEQETQYF
-	TRBD2	TRBJ2-5	TRBV7-6	TGTGCCAGCAGCTTAAATCTAGCGGGAGGGCCGGGGGAGACCCAGTACTTC	CASSLNLAGGPGETQYF
-	TRBD1	TRBJ2-7	TRBV28	TGTGCCAGCAGTTTACCGTGGACAGGGGGCTCCTACGAGCAGTACTTC	CASSLPWTGGSYEQYF
few	TRBD1	TRBJ1-4	TRBV2	TGTGCCAGCAGCCCCTTTCGGGACAGGGGTGAAAAACTGTTTTTT	CASSPFRDRGEKLFF
few	-	TRBJ2-3	TRBV21-1	TGTGCCAGGACCCCAACGAACCCCGCGGTCGGGGCAGTAAGCACAGATACGCAGTATTTT	CARTPTNPAVGAVSTDTQYF
-	-	TRBJ1-4	TRBV18	TGTGCCAGCTCACCACAGGGGGCTAATGAAAAACTGTTTTTT	CASSPQGANEKLFF
-	-	TRBJ2-3	TRBV5-1	TGCGCCAGCAGCTTGATTGAGCAGAGAGGCACAGATACGCAGTATTTT	CASSLIEQRGTDTQYF
-	-	TRBJ1-2	TRBV7-8	TGTGCCAGCAGCCCGAGACAGGAAACTAACTATGGCTACACCTTC	CASSPRQETNYGYTF
-	-	TRBJ2-6	TRBV28	TGTGCCAGCAGTTCAACGGCCTACTCTGGGGCCAACGTCCTGACTTTC	CASSSTAYSGANVLTF
-	TRBD2	TRBJ2-3	TRBV4-1	TGCGCCAGCAGCCAAGAGGCTCCTAGCGGGGGAAGGGATACGCAGTATTTT	CASSQEAPSGGRDTQYF
-	TRBD2	TRBJ2-1	TRBV9	TGTGCCAGCAGCCCCCGACTAGCGGGAGCCATAATTGAGCAGTTCTTC	CASSPRLAGAIIEQFF
-	TRBD1	TRBJ2-2	TRBV7-3	TGTGCCAGCAGGCGGGACAGGGGGCGAACCGGGGAGCTGTTTTTT	CASRRDRGRTGELFF
-	-	TRBJ2-7	TRBV10-3	TGTGCCATCAGCCGGGACACCTACGAGCAGTACTTC	CAISRDTYEQYF
-	TRBD1	TRBJ2-7	TRBV5-1	TGCGCCAGCAGCTTGGCGGACAGGGACGCTGACGAGCAGTACTTC	CASSLADRDADEQYF
-	-	TRBJ2-7	TRBV9	TGTGCCAGCAGCGTAGGAGCACGAGGGGTCAGCTACGAGCAGTACTTC	CASSVGARGVSYEQYF
-	TRBD1	TRBJ1-2	TRBV30	TGTGCCTCAACGACAGGGGGCTATGGTGGCTACACCTTC	CASTTGGYGGYTF
-	-	TRBJ1-1	TRBV4-2	TGTGCCAGCAGCCAAGATACGGCGAACACTGAAGCTTTCTTT	CASSQDTANTEAFF
-	-	TRBJ1-1	TRBV6-1	TGTGCCAGCCGGGCCATGAACACTGAAGCTTTCTTT	CASRAMNTEAFF
-	-	TRBJ2-1	TRBV7-9	TGTGCCAGCAGCTTAGAAATTCGGGAGCAGTTCTTC	CASSLEIREQFF
once	TRBD1	TRBJ2-3	TRBV7-2	TGTGCCAGCAGCTTAAGTGGAACAGGGGGCACAGATACGCAGTATTTT	CASSLSGTGGTDTQYF
few	-	TRBJ1-6	TRBV10-2	TGCGCCAGCAGTGATAATGGTGTAAATTCACCCCTCCACTTT	CASSDNGVNSPLHF
-	TRBD2	TRBJ2-5	TRBV6-6	TGTGCCAGCAGTCCGCGACGACTAGCCCAGCAAGAGACCCAGTACTTC	CASSPRRLAQQETQYF
once	-	TRBJ2-2	TRBV6-1	TGTGCCAGCAGCGACGACGGAAACACCGGGGAGCTGTTTTTT	CASSDDGNTGELFF
few	-	TRBJ1-5	TRBV5-5	TGTGCCAGCAGCTTTTTAAATCAGCCCCAGCATTTT	CASSFLNQPQHF
-	-	TRBJ2-7	TRBV7-2	TGTGCCAGCAGCTTAGGAGCTTTTATCTACGAGCAGTACTTC	CASSLGAFIYEQYF
-	TRBD1	TRBJ1-5	TRBV6-1	TGTGCCAGCAGCCGGGACAGTGGCCGCAATCAGCCCCAGCATTTT	CASSRDSGRNQPQHF
medium-sized	-	TRBJ2-1	TRBV11-3	TGTGCCAGCAGCTTGGGAGGTCCCTACAATGAGCAGTTCTTC	CASSLGGPYNEQFF
once	-	TRBJ2-7	TRBV4-1	TGCGCCAGCAGCCAAATGGCCTTGGGAGACGGCTCCTACGAGCAGTACTTC	CASSQMALGDGSYEQYF
-	-	TRBJ1-1	TRBV5-8	-	CASSFRGRTEAFF
-	-	TRBJ1-1	TRBV28	TGTGCCAGCAGTATCGGGGGGGCGAGGGGAACTGAAGCTTTCTTT	CASSIGGARGTEAFF
-	-	TRBJ2-3	TRBV7-6	TGTGCCAGCAGCTTTGTGGGATCTAGCACAGATACGCAGTATTTT	CASSFVGSSTDTQYF
few	TRBD1	TRBJ2-2	TRBV5-1	TGCGCCAGCAGCTTGGCCCAGGGGGCCGGGGAGCTGTTTTTT	CASSLAQGAGELFF
-	TRBD1	TRBJ2-7	TRBV19	TGTGCCAGTAGTATACGGACAGGGGTGCGGGAGCAGTACTTC	CASSIRTGVREQYF
-	TRBD2	TRBJ2-3	TRBV5-1	TGCGCCAGCAGTCCCGCTGGCGGGAGTAGCACAGATACGCAGTATTTT	CASSPAGGSSTDTQYF
-	-	TRBJ2-2	TRBV7-3	TGTGCCAGCAGAGATCAGCCAGGGTACGGGGAGCTGTTTTTT	CASRDQPGYGELFF